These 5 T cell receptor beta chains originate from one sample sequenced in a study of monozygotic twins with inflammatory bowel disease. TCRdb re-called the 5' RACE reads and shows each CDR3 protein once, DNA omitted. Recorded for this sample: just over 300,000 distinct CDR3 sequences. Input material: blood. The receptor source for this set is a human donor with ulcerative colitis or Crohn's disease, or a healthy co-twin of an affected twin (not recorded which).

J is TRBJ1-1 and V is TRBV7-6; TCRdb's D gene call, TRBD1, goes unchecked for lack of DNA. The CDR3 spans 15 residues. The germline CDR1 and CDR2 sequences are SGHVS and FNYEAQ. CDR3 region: CASSLWGQGLPEAFF. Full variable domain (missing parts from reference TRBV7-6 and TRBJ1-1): GAGVSQSPRYKVTKRGQDVALRCDPISGHVSLYWYRQALGQGPEFLTYFNYEAQQDKSGLPNDRFSAERPEGSISTLTIQRTEQRDSAMYRCASSLWGQGLPEAFFGQGTRLTVV.

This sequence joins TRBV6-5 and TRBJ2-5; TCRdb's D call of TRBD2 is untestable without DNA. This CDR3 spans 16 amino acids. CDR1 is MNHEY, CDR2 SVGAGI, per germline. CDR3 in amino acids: CASSHTSGSWLETQYF.

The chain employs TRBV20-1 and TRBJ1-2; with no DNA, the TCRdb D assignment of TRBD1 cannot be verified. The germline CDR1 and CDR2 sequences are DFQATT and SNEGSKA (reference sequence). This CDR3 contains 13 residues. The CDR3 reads CSARERGGYGYTF.

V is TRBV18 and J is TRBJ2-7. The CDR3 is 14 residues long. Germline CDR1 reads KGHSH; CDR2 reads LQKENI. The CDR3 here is CASSPFLETYEQYF.

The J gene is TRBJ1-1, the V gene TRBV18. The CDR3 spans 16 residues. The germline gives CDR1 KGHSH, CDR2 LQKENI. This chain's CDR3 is CASSPYLGRSLTEAFF.